This T cell receptor (beta chain) was recorded in a study of blood T cells in healthy people across ages. Through a sample-barcoded 5' primer and a J-beta primer mix, a second PCR was run for roughly 6 to 12 cycles. TCRdb fed the 5' RACE reads into MiXCR, producing one record per CDR3 protein. This table has about 1,800,000 distinct CDR3 sequences, about 30% appearing once. There are many counts of this clonotype. Germline V gene sequence: CDR1 DFQATT, CDR2 SNEGSKA (reference sequence). The CDR3 sequence is 15 residues long. Trimming removed 3 bases from V and 5 bases from J; junction bases left unmatched: 10.

The clonotype originates from a woman aged 25 to 45 in good health. V gene TRBV20-1 combines with J gene TRBJ2-4; TRBD2 matches at 7 bases. Sequenced: blood. CDR3 in DNA: TGCAGTGCTAGTTCCGCGGGGGAAGTGGAAAACATTCAGTACTTC. This codes for CSASSAGEVENIQYF.